The rows below give T cell receptor beta chains drawn from one sample of a study of radiotherapy plus CTLA-4 blockade in lung cancer. Some clones are missing from TCRdb's copy, which holds only in-frame ones; the method was immunoSEQ multiplex PCR. The table records roughly 110,000 clones, 85% to 90% of them present only once. The specimen was peripheral blood, collected from a patient treated with radiotherapy plus ipilimumab. The receptor source for this set is a human donor with non-small cell lung cancer that progressed on radiotherapy plus ipilimumab. Some clones in this sample may be carry-over from other donors' samples. Both conserved end residues are part of each CDR3. Each record gives: clone size, V gene, J gene, D gene, CDR3 DNA, CDR3 protein. A D gene is named only where the DNA matches it firmly. Clone size is stated in some rows and not others, as once, few, many or a class when expanded.

clone size: few
V gene: TRBV4-3
J gene: TRBJ1-4
D gene: .
CDR3 DNA: TGCGCCAGCAGCCAAGGCAGGAATAATGAAAAACTGTTTTTT
CDR3 protein: CASSQGRNNEKLFF

clone size: once
V gene: TRBV6-1
J gene: TRBJ1-4
D gene: TRBD1
CDR3 DNA: TGTGCCAGCAGTGGAAAGGACAGGGGTGAAAAACTGTTTTTT
CDR3 protein: CASSGKDRGEKLFF

clone size: .
V gene: TRBV28
J gene: TRBJ2-7
D gene: .
CDR3 DNA: TGTGCCAGCAGTTTATGGGGGGGCGTTTCCTACGAGCAGTACTTC
CDR3 protein: CASSLWGGVSYEQYF

clone size: .
V gene: TRBV13
J gene: TRBJ2-3
D gene: TRBD2
CDR3 DNA: TGTGCCACCCACGAGCGGGGGACCCAAATGCACACAGATACGCAGTATTTT
CDR3 protein: CATHERGTQMHTDTQYF

clone size: once
V gene: TRBV5-1
J gene: TRBJ2-3
D gene: .
CDR3 DNA: TGCGCCAGCAGCTTGGCCGGGGGCGCGGGCACAGATACGCAGTATTTT
CDR3 protein: CASSLAGGAGTDTQYF

clone size: .
V gene: TRBV30
J gene: TRBJ1-4
D gene: .
CDR3 DNA: TGTGCCTGGAGTGCTTCACCAGCAACTAATGAAAAACTGTTTTTT
CDR3 protein: CAWSASPATNEKLFF

clone size: .
V gene: TRBV4-2
J gene: TRBJ1-3
D gene: .
CDR3 DNA: TGTGCCAGCAGCCAAGGGGAATCCGGAAACACCATATATTTT
CDR3 protein: CASSQGESGNTIYF

clone size: few
V gene: TRBV28
J gene: TRBJ2-7
D gene: TRBD1
CDR3 DNA: TGTGCCAGCAGTTTCTCACCGGGACAGGGCCTCGGGGAGCAGTACTTC
CDR3 protein: CASSFSPGQGLGEQYF

clone size: .
V gene: TRBV18
J gene: TRBJ1-3
D gene: TRBD1
CDR3 DNA: TGTGCCAGCTCACCACCGGGACAGGGAGCTGGAAACACCATATATTTT
CDR3 protein: CASSPPGQGAGNTIYF

clone size: .
V gene: TRBV5-1
J gene: TRBJ1-6
D gene: .
CDR3 DNA: TGCGCCAGCAGCTTGGAGGGCAGCCTACCTAATCCACCCCTCCACTTT
CDR3 protein: CASSLEGSLPNPPLHF

clone size: once
V gene: TRBV5-1
J gene: TRBJ2-5
D gene: TRBD2
CDR3 DNA: TGCGCCAGCAGCTTGGCCCTAGCGGGGGGCTTAGAGACCCAGTACTTC
CDR3 protein: CASSLALAGGLETQYF

clone size: .
V gene: TRBV5-4
J gene: TRBJ1-1
D gene: TRBD1
CDR3 DNA: TGTGCCAGCAGCGTGGACAGGGTTTTGGTCACTGAAGCTTTCTTT
CDR3 protein: CASSVDRVLVTEAFF

clone size: few
V gene: TRBV4-3
J gene: TRBJ2-1
D gene: .
CDR3 DNA: TGCGCCAGCAGCCTGGACAGTCCTTACTACAATGAGCAGTTCTTC
CDR3 protein: CASSLDSPYYNEQFF

clone size: once
V gene: TRBV15
J gene: TRBJ1-1
D gene: .
CDR3 DNA: TGTGCCACCAGCAGAGATTCGGAGTTCACTGAAGCTTTCTTT
CDR3 protein: CATSRDSEFTEAFF

clone size: .
V gene: TRBV30
J gene: TRBJ2-2
D gene: TRBD2
CDR3 DNA: TGTGCCTGGAGTGTCGGGACTAGCGGAGGAATCGCCGGGGAGCTGTTTTTT
CDR3 protein: CAWSVGTSGGIAGELFF

clone size: few
V gene: TRBV19
J gene: TRBJ2-1
D gene: TRBD1
CDR3 DNA: TGTGCCAGTAGTGCTGGACGACAGGGGGGGGGCTACAATGAGCAGTTCTTC
CDR3 protein: CASSAGRQGGGYNEQFF

clone size: .
V gene: TRBV7-9
J gene: TRBJ2-3
D gene: .
CDR3 DNA: TGTGCCAGCAGCTTAGTTCTGATAGATACGCAGTATTTT
CDR3 protein: CASSLVLIDTQYF

clone size: .
V gene: TRBV5-1
J gene: TRBJ2-7
D gene: .
CDR3 DNA: TGCGCCAGCAGCTTGGCCTTAGGGGCCGGCAGGGTCCACGAGCAGTACTTC
CDR3 protein: CASSLALGAGRVHEQYF

clone size: .
V gene: TRBV5-1
J gene: TRBJ2-7
D gene: .
CDR3 DNA: TGCGCCAGCAGCTTGATGGGGATACTCTACGAGCAGTACTTC
CDR3 protein: CASSLMGILYEQYF

clone size: once
V gene: TRBV30
J gene: TRBJ1-4
D gene: .
CDR3 DNA: TGTGCCTGGAGTGGAGGACCGGACCGTTCCACTGAAAAACTGTTTTTT
CDR3 protein: CAWSGGPDRSTEKLFF

clone size: .
V gene: TRBV6-5
J gene: TRBJ1-1
D gene: .
CDR3 DNA: TGTGCCAGCAGTCCCCGAGACCTAGGGAAGTCCTTT
CDR3 protein: CASSPRDLGKSF

clone size: .
V gene: TRBV10-2
J gene: TRBJ2-1
D gene: TRBD1
CDR3 DNA: TGCGCCAGCTCAGACAGGGGGCATTACAATGAGCAGTTCTTC
CDR3 protein: CASSDRGHYNEQFF

clone size: .
V gene: TRBV18
J gene: TRBJ2-7
D gene: TRBD2
CDR3 DNA: TGTGCCAGCTCACGTCCCGGGACTAGCGGGGGGGCAAACGAGCAGTACTTC
CDR3 protein: CASSRPGTSGGANEQYF